The 27 T cell receptor beta chains given below trace back to one sample, sequenced in a study of identical twins (dated by TCRdb to 2015 to 2016). Library preparation was by 5' RACE. Sequenced on an Illumina HiSeq 2000. In TCRdb, the public reads were trimmed at Q25 with fastp and aligned with MiXCR, with productive beta chains retained. Rows are unified per CDR3 protein, each entry keeping the most common DNA and genes. The sample contains about 900,000 distinct CDR3 sequences, 12% of them found a single time. The top ten constitute around 1.5% of the sample. These same data were also listed under a study on yellow fever vaccine responses in identical twins.

The sample taken for sequencing was PBMCs. These receptors were obtained from a woman between 18 and 29 years old in good health.

The chain uses TRBV5-6 and TRBJ1-2; a possible D gene is TRBD1 (6 bases). CDR3 length: 15 residues. The germline gives CDR1 SGHDT, CDR2 YYEEEE. The germline V and J ends were trimmed by 0 bases and 5 bases, with 14 bases remaining between them. The CDR3 bases are TGTGCCAGCAGCTTGGGGTGGGACAACCTATATGGCTACACCTTC. As protein: CASSLGWDNLYGYTF. The full variable domain, its missing parts supplied by reference TRBV5-6 and TRBJ1-2, is DAGVTQSPTHLIKTRGQQVTLRCSPKSGHDTVSWYQQALGQGPQFIFQYYEEEERQRGNFPDRFSGHQFPNYSSELNVNALLLGDSALYLCASSLGWDNLYGYTFGSGTRLTVV.

This clonotype showed up many times. The V gene is TRBV3-1, the J gene TRBJ1-5, with D possibly matching TRBD1 (5 bases). Per the germline V gene, CDR1 is LGHDT and CDR2 is YNNKEL (reference sequence). V was pared by 2 bases and J by 0 bases, with 8 bases between. The CDR3 runs 15 residues. CDR3 sequence: CASSQNRNSNQPQHF. The CDR3 DNA reads TGTGCCAGCAGCCAAAACAGGAATAGCAATCAGCCCCAGCATTTT.

This clonotype was seen repeatedly, ten times or more. The genes are TRBV12-3 or TRBV12-4 and TRBJ2-3; perhaps TRBD1 as D (5 bases). CDR3 size: 16 residues. V was trimmed by 6 bases and J by 1 base, leaving 17 bases between them. Written as DNA, the CDR3 is TGTGCCAGCAGGGTGGACACTTCTTCAGGCACAGATACGCAGTATTTT. Protein product: CASRVDTSSGTDTQYF.

V is TRBV5-1 and J is TRBJ1-5; D call uncertain. The CDR3 contains 14 residues. V was clipped by 2 bases and J by 5 bases, with 11 bases between them. CDR1 SGHRS and CDR2 YFSETQ come from the germline V gene. The CDR3 DNA is TGCGCCAGCAGCTTTACCGCGGGTGATCAGCCCCAGCATTTT. Residues: CASSFTAGDQPQHF.

The gene calls are TRBV28 and TRBJ2-7; 8 bases are shared with TRBD1. V was pared by 5 bases and J by 6 bases, with 12 bases of the junction left unmatched. CDR3 length: 15 residues. In germline, CDR1 is MDHEN, CDR2 SYDVKM. CDR3 protein: CASSEMTGAAVEQYF. The CDR3 DNA follows: TGTGCCAGCAGTGAGATGACAGGGGCCGCCGTCGAGCAGTACTTC.

The V gene is TRBV6-2 or TRBV6-3, the J gene TRBJ1-1, with D perhaps TRBD1 (6 bases). This CDR3 comprises 11 residues. Trimming cost V 2 bases and J 10 bases, with 8 bases left between them. In germline, CDR1 is MNHEY, CDR2 SVGEGT. CDR3 loop: CASSYMGAAFF. The CDR3 DNA follows: TGTGCCAGCAGTTACATGGGGGCAGCTTTCTTT.

The genes are TRBV2 and TRBJ2-3, with D hard to call. This CDR3 has 14 residues. Germline V gene data show CDR1 as SNHLY and CDR2 as FYNNEI. The V gene lost 5 bases and the J gene lost 1 base, with 10 bases spanning the gap. CDR3 sequence: CASSQKTRTDTQYF. For the CDR3, the DNA is TGTGCCAGCAGTCAGAAGACACGCACAGATACGCAGTATTTT. Supplemented by reference TRBV2 and TRBJ2-3, the full variable domain reads EPEVTQTPSHQVTQMGQEVILRCVPISNHLYFYWYRQILGQKVEFLVSFYNNEISEKSEIFDDQFSVERPDGSNFTLKIRSTKLEDSAMYFCASSQKTRTDTQYFGPGTRLTVL.

The CDR3 sequence is CASHKTGGRVGEQFF. The CDR3 DNA reads as TGTGCCAGCCATAAAACGGGCGGGAGGGTAGGTGAGCAGTTCTTC. This chain links TRBV6-1 with TRBJ2-1, with 9 positions matching TRBD2. The V gene end was trimmed by 8 bases and the J gene end by 9 bases; junction bases not matched to a gene: 14. The CDR3 length is 15 residues. From germline, CDR1 is MNHNS and CDR2 SASEGT.

This clonotype was recorded at least ten times. This chain connects TRBV12-3 or TRBV12-4 to TRBJ2-3, with a tentative D call TRBD2 (7 bases). The CDR3 runs 14 residues. Trimming took off 6 bases at V and 7 bases at J, with 17 bases between the two ends. In DNA, the CDR3 is TGTGCCAGCAGGCGGGCCAGCGGGACATATACGCAGTATTTT. Translating gives CASRRASGTYTQYF.

This clonotype has ten or more counts. V usage is TRBV5-1 and J usage is TRBJ1-5; D gene unclear. V lost 0 bases and J lost 2, with 21 bases in between. The V gene's germline CDR1 is SGHRS and CDR2 YFSETQ. The CDR3 has 19 residues. CDR3 in DNA: TGCGCCAGCAGCTTGGATCCGTTAGAGGCTTTTGGTGGCAATCAGCCCCAGCATTTT. It specifies CASSLDPLEAFGGNQPQHF.

The chain joins TRBV7-9 to TRBJ2-7; 9 bases are a match to TRBD1. The CDR3 loop spans 16 amino acids. The V gene end was trimmed by 4 bases and the J gene end by 5 bases; junction bases not matched to a gene: 12. Per the germline V gene, CDR1 is SEHNR and CDR2 is FQNEAQ (reference sequence). In DNA, the CDR3 is TGTGCCAGCAGCTCATTCGGGACAGGGTATTCCCACGAGCAGTACGTC. It codes for CASSSFGTGYSHEQYV.

This clonotype has a handful of counts. The chain employs TRBV12-3 or TRBV12-4 and TRBJ2-7; 8 bases fit TRBD2. The CDR3 has 18 amino acids. V was pared by 5 bases and J by 2 bases, with 17 bases of the junction left unmatched. The CDR3 loop reads CASSPSLLFSGGTYEQYF. The CDR3, as DNA: TGTGCCAGCAGTCCCTCGCTACTCTTCAGCGGGGGCACCTACGAGCAGTACTTC.

This chain connects TRBV24-1 to TRBJ2-2; maybe TRBD2 (5 bases). The CDR3 totals 16 residues. The V end was cut by 3 bases, the J end by 0 bases, with 10 bases between. Germline CDR1 reads KGHDR; CDR2 reads SFDVKD. This CDR3 is CATSDLALSNTGELFF. CDR3 in DNA: TGTGCCACCAGTGATCTAGCCCTTTCGAACACCGGGGAGCTGTTTTTT.

In its sample, this clonotype was seen many times. The rearrangement joins TRBV28 to TRBJ2-3; no firm D call. Trimming removed 3 bases at V and 2 bases at J, with 18 bases between. The CDR3 runs 17 residues. CDR1 is MDHEN and CDR2 is SYDVKM in the germline V gene. CDR3 nucleotide sequence: TGTGCCAGCAGTTTCCCCAACCAACCATTCTCCACAGATACGCAGTATTTT. Translating it yields CASSFPNQPFSTDTQYF.

The V and J genes are TRBV5-1 and TRBJ1-5, with TRBD1 matching over 7 bases. The CDR3 covers 14 residues. The germline CDR1 and CDR2 sequences are SGHRS and YFSETQ. Unmatched junction bases numbered 2, after V lost 0 bases and J lost 5 bases. The CDR3 DNA reads as TGCGCCAGCAGCTTGGACAGGGGAGATCAGCCCCAGCATTTT. It codes for CASSLDRGDQPQHF.

This clonotype has just a few counts. V is TRBV5-5 and J is TRBJ2-3; 8 bases fit TRBD2. The CDR3 spans 16 residues. V lost 4 bases and J lost 0; bases outside the gene matches: 7. The germline CDR1 and CDR2 sequences are SGHKS and YYEKEE (reference sequence). CDR3 sequence reads: CASSLRVAGSTDTQYF. The CDR3 region has the DNA TGTGCCAGCAGCCTTAGGGTAGCGGGGAGCACAGATACGCAGTATTTT.

This clonotype was counted between two and nine times. A read error may produce the germline difference seen at one junction end. V and J are TRBV7-6 and TRBJ2-1; the match to TRBD1 covers 7 bases. This CDR3 comprises 15 residues. From germline, CDR1 is SGHVS and CDR2 FNYEAQ. CDR3 DNA: TGTGCCAGCAGTTTAGTCGGGACAGCAGACAATGAGCAGTTCTTC. Its protein is CASSLVGTADNEQFF.

This clonotype was observed at least ten times. The chain is built from TRBV6-2 or TRBV6-3 and TRBJ1-5; possible D gene TRBD1, 5 bases. Trimming removed 2 bases at V and 5 bases at J, with 10 bases between. Germline CDR1 MNHEY, CDR2 SVGEGT. The CDR3 has 14 residues. The CDR3 region has the DNA TGTGCCAGCAGTTACGGGGCCGATTATCAGCCCCAGCATTTT. This translates into CASSYGADYQPQHF.

This clonotype was found a few times. This chain connects TRBV7-9 to TRBJ2-1; 7 bases line up with TRBD2. The germline V gene encodes CDR1 SEHNR and CDR2 FQNEAQ (reference sequence). Trimming removed 5 bases from V and 4 bases from J; junction bases left unmatched: 8. The CDR3 has 15 amino acids. The CDR3 loop is CASSLNLAAYNEQFF. The CDR3 DNA is TGTGCCAGCAGCCTTAATCTAGCGGCTTACAATGAGCAGTTCTTC.

The genes are TRBV7-9 and TRBJ2-3, with 9 bases that match TRBD2. The V and J ends lost 2 bases and 10 bases, in that order; junction bases with no gene match: 4. Germline loops: CDR1 SEHNR, CDR2 FQNEAQ (reference sequence). The CDR3 extends over 13 amino acids. The CDR3 region is CASSLLAGEAQYF. The CDR3 nucleotides are TGTGCCAGCAGCTTATTAGCGGGAGAGGCGCAGTATTTT.

This clonotype has a handful of counts. The V gene is TRBV12-3 or TRBV12-4, the J gene TRBJ2-3; TRBD2 matches at 11 bases. V shed 6 bases, J shed 4 bases, and the junction held 6 bases outside the gene matches. The CDR3 sequence is 15 residues long. CDR3 sequence (DNA): TGTGCCAGCAGGCATAGCGGGGGGGCCCCAGATACGCAGTATTTT. Its protein product is CASRHSGGAPDTQYF.

This clonotype has only one observation. The J gene is TRBJ2-1, the V gene TRBV5-1; 13 bases map to TRBD2. The germline gives CDR1 SGHRS, CDR2 YFSETQ. The CDR3 spans 16 residues. V lost 4 bases and J lost 5; bases outside the gene matches: 6. DNA of the CDR3: TGCGCCAGCAGCATACTAGCGGGGGGGCCGCACAATGAGCAGTTCTTC. Protein: CASSILAGGPHNEQFF. Variable domain in full (rest from reference TRBV5-1 and TRBJ2-1): KAGVTQTPRYLIKTRGQQVTLSCSPISGHRSVSWYQQTPGQGLQFLFEYFSETQRNKGNFPGRFSGRQFSNSRSEMNVSTLELGDSALYLCASSILAGGPHNEQFFGPGTRLTVL.

This clonotype was counted only a few times. The rearrangement links TRBV5-1 to TRBJ2-2; 7 nucleotides line up with TRBD1. The ends lost 3 bases at V and 3 bases at J; junction bases unmatched: 8. This CDR3 spans 16 amino acids. The germline V gene encodes CDR1 SGHRS and CDR2 YFSETQ. Written as DNA, the CDR3 is TGCGCCAGCAGCTCAGGGGGAATAAGCCACACCGGGGAGCTGTTTTTT. Its translation: CASSSGGISHTGELFF.

The genes are TRBV2 and TRBJ2-1; 10 nucleotides agree with TRBD2. Germline V gene data show CDR1 as SNHLY and CDR2 as FYNNEI. The CDR3 covers 15 residues. The V gene end was trimmed by 1 base and the J gene end by 10 bases; junction bases not matched to a gene: 7. Here the CDR3 DNA reads TGTGCCAGCAGTGAAGTGAGACTAGCGGGCAACGAGCAGTTCTTC. Encoded protein: CASSEVRLAGNEQFF.

This clonotype showed up just a few times. This chain connects TRBV19 to TRBJ2-4; 10 nucleotides agree with TRBD1. The germline V gene has CDR1 LNHDA and CDR2 SQIVND (reference sequence). J lost 1 base, V lost 3 bases, and 3 bases had no gene match. CDR3 length: 16 residues. This CDR3 is CASSMMGQGAKNIQYF. In DNA, the CDR3 is TGTGCCAGTAGTATGATGGGACAGGGGGCCAAAAACATTCAGTACTTC.

This clonotype was detected many times. The chain combines TRBV7-9 with TRBJ2-1; TRBD2 might be the D (6 bases). CDR1 and CDR2 (germline): SEHNR, FQNEAQ (reference sequence). The CDR3 spans 15 residues. V lost 5 bases to trimming and J lost 0 bases, with 11 bases between them. The CDR3 region is CASSPPAGSYNEQFF. CDR3 bases: TGTGCCAGCAGCCCCCCAGCGGGCTCCTACAATGAGCAGTTCTTC.

CDR3 loop: CAIKGVGSPLHF. The DNA of the CDR3 is TGTGCCATCAAGGGGGTAGGTTCACCCCTCCACTTT. The chain has TRBV10-3 and TRBJ1-6; tentatively, D is TRBD1 (6 bases). CDR3 size: 12 residues. Germline assignment: CDR1 ENHRY and CDR2 SYGVKD. Trimming removed 7 bases from V and 9 bases from J, with 10 bases in between.